The 30 T cell receptor beta chains below were found in one sample sequenced in a study of blood T cell repertoires in COVID-19. Profiling relied on immunoSEQ multiplex PCR, and the TCRdb table lists in-frame clones only, not all of them. The table includes some 340,000 clones, 83% detected once. Material for sequencing was PBMCs or T cells enriched from blood (not recorded which). The receptors originated from a woman aged 45-60 years who had recovered from COVID-19.

The chain recombines TRBV5-1 with TRBJ2-5; D is possibly TRBD1 (7 bases). V was pared by 4 bases and J by 2 bases, with 15 bases between. Germline lookup yields CDR1 SGHRS and CDR2 YFSETQ. The CDR3 consists of 15 residues. The CDR3 region is CASSLGGSGQETQYF. CDR3 in DNA: TGCGCCAGCAGCCTAGGGGGCAGCGGGCAAGAGACCCAGTACTTC.

The V gene is TRBV2, the J gene TRBJ1-5, with unresolved D. The CDR3 length is 17 residues. Germline CDR1 reads SNHLY; CDR2 reads FYNNEI. The V end lost 4 bases, the J end lost 2 bases, and 18 bases lay between the germline ends. The DNA for the CDR3 is TGTGCCAGCAGTGTAGATTTTGAAACTCCGGGCAATCAGCCCCAGCATTTT. This sequence encodes CASSVDFETPGNQPQHF.

V and J are TRBV2 and TRBJ2-7; D possibly corresponds to TRBD2 (6 bases). Trimming took off 6 bases at V and 0 bases at J, with 9 bases between the two ends. The CDR3 has 13 residues. Germline CDR1 is SNHLY and CDR2 is FYNNEI. The CDR3 coding sequence is TGTGCCAGCAGGGCGGGACCCTCCTACGAGCAGTACTTC. Translation: CASRAGPSYEQYF.

This clone was counted once. In DNA, the CDR3 is TGTGCCGGAGGTACCAACGTCCTGACTTTC. It yields the protein CAGGTNVLTF. The V call is TRBV19, the J call TRBJ2-6; possible D gene TRBD2, 5 bases. Germline lookup yields CDR1 LNHDA and CDR2 SQIVND (reference sequence). V lost 11 bases, J lost 8 bases, and 7 bases lay in between. The CDR3 is 10 residues long.

This clone came up once. V usage is TRBV9 and J usage is TRBJ1-1; 7 nucleotides match TRBD1. Germline values: CDR1 SGDLS, CDR2 YYNGEE. The trim removed 1 base at V and 4 bases at J, leaving 4 bases unmatched. The CDR3 extends over 14 amino acids. The CDR3 region is CASSVSSGGTEAFF. DNA for the CDR3: TGTGCCAGCAGCGTATCATCAGGGGGCACTGAAGCTTTCTTT.

V usage is TRBV2 and J usage is TRBJ1-6; 8 positions match TRBD1. V shed 10 bases, J shed 6 bases, and the junction held 5 bases outside the gene matches. Germline loops: CDR1 SNHLY, CDR2 FYNNEI. The CDR3 is made up of 13 amino acids. CDR3 region: CATLGQGNSPLHF. In DNA, the CDR3 is TGTGCCACCCTTGGACAGGGTAATTCACCCCTCCACTTT. The full variable domain, with the rest looked up from reference TRBV2 and TRBJ1-6, is EPEVTQTPSHQVTQMGQEVILRCVPISNHLYFYWYRQILGQKVEFLVSFYNNEISEKSEIFDDQFSVERPDGSNFTLKIRSTKLEDSAMYFCATLGQGNSPLHFGNGTRLTVT.

The V call is TRBV30, the J call TRBJ2-7; weak D call: TRBD1 (5 bases). This CDR3 is 16 amino acids long. Trimming cost V 0 bases and J 1 base, with 16 bases left between them. Germline lookup yields CDR1 GTSNPN and CDR2 SVGIG (reference sequence). The CDR3, as DNA: TGTGCCTGGAGTGTTTTAGGTGGGGCGCTTTCCTACGAGCAGTACTTC. Protein product: CAWSVLGGALSYEQYF.

This chain connects TRBV5-4 to TRBJ2-7; the match to TRBD1 covers 11 bases. The germline CDR1 and CDR2 sequences are SGHNT and YYREEE (reference sequence). Trimming took 4 bases from V and 2 from J; bases not matched to a gene: 2. The CDR3 runs to 14 residues. The CDR3 here is CASSAGQGAYEQYF. In DNA form, the CDR3 reads TGTGCCAGCAGCGCGGGACAGGGGGCCTACGAGCAGTACTTC.

Comments on this clone: Distinct nucleotide sequences in the sample also encode this CDR3. J is TRBJ2-3 and V is TRBV6-5; no clear D. Germline CDR1 reads MNHEY; CDR2 reads SVGAGI. V shed 5 bases and J shed 0 bases, with 3 bases lying between them. This CDR3 contains 12 residues. As DNA, the CDR3 is TGTGCCAGCAGTCCTAGCACAGATACGCAGTATTTT. Its translation: CASSPSTDTQYF.

The chain recombines TRBV5-1 with TRBJ1-5; D might be TRBD1 (5 bases). This CDR3 spans 15 amino acids. V was trimmed by 0 bases and J by 3 bases, leaving 10 bases between them. Germline V gene data show CDR1 as SGHRS and CDR2 as YFSETQ. In nucleotides, the CDR3 is TGCGCCAGCAGCTTGGGGCAGGGAAACAATCAGCCCCAGCATTTT. It encodes CASSLGQGNNQPQHF.

This clone was recorded only once. The chain employs TRBV29-1 and TRBJ1-1, with D possibly TRBD1 on 5 matching bases. This CDR3 has 13 residues. The germline gives CDR1 SQVTM, CDR2 ANQGSEA. V gave up 7 bases and J gave up 1 base, with 13 bases separating them. The chain's CDR3 is CSGWTSANTEAFF. CDR3 nucleotide sequence: TGCAGCGGGTGGACATCAGCGAACACTGAAGCTTTCTTT.

This chain joins TRBV9 and TRBJ2-7; D remains unclear. V lost 5 bases, J lost 1 base, and 13 bases lay in between. The CDR3 loop spans 14 amino acids. In germline, CDR1 is SGDLS, CDR2 YYNGEE. The CDR3 DNA reads as TGTGCCAGCAGTTCTTCTAGAGGATCCTACGAGCAGTACTTC. Its translation is CASSSSRGSYEQYF.

The gene calls are TRBV6-1 and TRBJ1-3; D not resolved. This CDR3 contains 13 residues. Trimming cost V 7 bases and J 1 base, with 8 bases left between them. From germline, CDR1 is MNHNS and CDR2 SASEGT. The CDR3 is CASIQVSGNTIYF. Here the CDR3 DNA reads TGTGCCAGCATTCAGGTTTCTGGAAACACCATATATTTT.

V gene TRBV6-2 or TRBV6-3 combines with J gene TRBJ1-6; D unresolved. Looked up from germline, CDR1 is MNHEY and CDR2 is SVGEGT. V was pared by 3 bases and J by 9 bases, with 18 bases between. The CDR3 length is 16 residues. CDR3 sequence reads: CASSYTRGALGSPLHF. As DNA, the CDR3 is TGTGCCAGCAGTTATACTCGCGGCGCGTTGGGTTCACCCCTCCACTTT.

The chain employs TRBV11-3 and TRBJ1-2; TRBD1 matches at 10 bases. The CDR3 consists of 17 residues. The V and J ends lost 0 bases and 4 bases, in that order; junction bases with no gene match: 8. Germline CDR1 is SGHNT and CDR2 is YENEEA. The CDR3 region is CASSLDRGQGQGYGYTF. DNA of the CDR3: TGTGCCAGCAGCTTAGATCGGGGACAGGGGCAGGGCTATGGCTACACCTTC.

The rearrangement joins TRBV28 to TRBJ2-7, with D perhaps matching TRBD1 (6 bases). The CDR3 has 13 amino acids. CDR1 and CDR2 (germline): MDHEN, SYDVKM. V lost 2 bases and J 2 bases, leaving 7 bases between the germline ends. CDR3 nucleotides: TGTGCCAGCAGTTTACCAGGGGCCTACGAGCAGTACTTC. Protein: CASSLPGAYEQYF. The whole variable domain, remainder taken from reference TRBV28 and TRBJ2-7, is DVKVTQSSRYLVKRTGEKVFLECVQDMDHENMFWYRQDPGLGLRLIYFSYDVKMKEKGDIPEGYSVSREKKERFSLILESASTNQTSMYLCASSLPGAYEQYFGPGTRLTVT.

The chain carries TRBV9 and TRBJ1-2; 9 positions agree with TRBD1. V was pared by 0 bases and J by 5 bases, with 2 bases of the junction left unmatched. The CDR3 runs 14 residues. Germline V lookup: CDR1 SGDLS, CDR2 YYNGEE. CDR3 coding DNA: TGTGCCAGCAGCGTAGGGACAGGGGAGTATGGCTACACCTTC. Its protein product is CASSVGTGEYGYTF.

This rearrangement joins TRBV30 to TRBJ1-2, with D possibly matching TRBD1 (5 bases). Trimming removed 6 bases at V and 6 bases at J, with 11 bases between. The CDR3 is 11 amino acids. Germline V gives CDR1 GTSNPN, CDR2 SVGIG (reference sequence). The CDR3 sequence: CACRGTNGYTF. The CDR3 coding sequence is TGTGCCTGCCGGGGGACGAATGGCTACACCTTC.

This chain joins TRBV2 and TRBJ2-2; possibly TRBD1 for D (5 bases). Germline V gene data show CDR1 as SNHLY and CDR2 as FYNNEI. Deletions cut 7 bases from V and 1 base from J, with 19 bases between. CDR3 length: 17 amino acids. This chain's CDR3 is CASTSMGLELNTGELFF. DNA of the CDR3: TGTGCCAGCACCTCCATGGGGCTCGAGTTGAACACCGGGGAGCTGTTTTTT.

The V call is TRBV6-2 or TRBV6-3, the J call TRBJ2-1; 7 nucleotides align to TRBD2. The CDR3 loop spans 21 amino acids. V dropped 2 bases and J dropped 3; count of bases not matched to a gene: 22. Germline CDR1 and CDR2: MNHEY and SVGEGT. CDR3 amino acids: CASSYTRTRRATPGIYNEQFF. The CDR3, as DNA: TGTGCCAGCAGTTACACCAGGACTAGGCGGGCAACACCGGGGATCTACAATGAGCAGTTCTTC.

Written as DNA, the CDR3 is TGTGCCAGTTGTAGAACGAGGACAGGGTGGAAGGGTGGCTACACCTTC. Protein sequence: CASCRTRTGWKGGYTF. This chain links TRBV19 with TRBJ1-2; 8 bases map to TRBD1. Trimming at V came to 8 bases and at J to 7 bases, leaving 18 bases not matched to a gene. Per the germline V gene, CDR1 is LNHDA and CDR2 is SQIVND (reference sequence). This CDR3 spans 16 amino acids.

This chain uses TRBV14 with TRBJ2-3, with a weak D call TRBD2 (6 bases). Germline CDR1 is SGHDN and CDR2 is FVKESK. The CDR3 has 18 residues. V lost 1 base to trimming and J lost 0 bases, with 17 bases between them. The CDR3 DNA reads TGTGCCAGCAGCCAAGTCCGGGGGACCATACCAAGCACAGATACGCAGTATTTT. It encodes CASSQVRGTIPSTDTQYF.

The genes are TRBV18 and TRBJ2-7; 9 nucleotides line up with TRBD2. The V segment lost 3 bases and the J segment 4 bases; nucleotides outside the gene matches: 1. This CDR3 comprises 13 residues. Per the germline V gene, CDR1 is KGHSH and CDR2 is LQKENI. DNA for the CDR3: TGTGCCAGCTCACCGGCGGGGGGGTACGAGCAGTACTTC. Translated, it gives CASSPAGGYEQYF.

The CDR3 sequence is CASSKNRGMNTEAFF. The CDR3, as DNA: TGTGCCAGTAGTAAAAACAGGGGGATGAACACTGAAGCTTTCTTT. The chain recombines TRBV19 with TRBJ1-1; 8 bases are shared with TRBD1. Unmatched junction bases numbered 4, after V lost 4 bases and J lost 0 bases. Germline CDR1 and CDR2: LNHDA and SQIVND (reference sequence). This CDR3 is built from 15 residues.

The chain couples TRBV7-9 to TRBJ1-1; 11 bases map to TRBD1. The germline V gene has CDR1 SEHNR and CDR2 FQNEAQ (reference sequence). The junction had 15 bases not matched to a gene; V was cut back by 3 bases and J by 3 bases. This CDR3 spans 19 amino acids. As DNA, the CDR3 is TGTGCCAGCAGCTTTCATCGATTAGGGGACAGGGGGTACTACACTGAAGCTTTCTTT. Translated: CASSFHRLGDRGYYTEAFF. Using reference TRBV7-9 and TRBJ1-1 for the parts outside the CDR3, the full variable domain is DTGVSQNPRHKITKRGQNVTFRCDPISEHNRLYWYRQTLGQGPEFLTYFQNEAQLEKSRLLSDRFSAERPKGSFSTLEIQRTEQGDSAMYLCASSFHRLGDRGYYTEAFFGQGTRLTVV.

The J gene is TRBJ1-1, the V gene TRBV19; D may be TRBD1 (6 bases). V lost 1 base and J lost 1, with 10 bases in between. In germline, CDR1 is LNHDA, CDR2 SQIVND (reference sequence). The CDR3 covers 15 residues. This CDR3 reads CASSIVARGNTEAFF. CDR3 coding DNA: TGTGCCAGTAGTATAGTGGCCAGGGGGAACACTGAAGCTTTCTTT.

The V call is TRBV7-2, the J call TRBJ1-6; 7 bases align to TRBD1. Trimming at V came to 2 bases and at J to 7 bases, leaving 8 bases not matched to a gene. From germline, CDR1 is SGHTA and CDR2 FQGNSA. This CDR3 has 16 residues. The DNA of the CDR3 is TGTGCCAGCAGCTTAAAGACAGGGATTGGGAATTCACCCCTCCACTTT. Amino acid sequence: CASSLKTGIGNSPLHF.

This sequence joins TRBV27 and TRBJ1-2; the D gene is possibly TRBD1 (6 bases). Between the trimmed V and J ends, which lost 5 bases and 4 bases, there was a span of 20 bases. The germline V gene encodes CDR1 MNHEY and CDR2 SMNVEV (reference sequence). The CDR3 has 16 residues. The CDR3 DNA reads TGTGCCAGCAGTCCTTCCACGCGGGGGCGCGGCTATGGCTACACCTTC. Its protein is CASSPSTRGRGYGYTF.

V usage is TRBV30 and J usage is TRBJ1-5; the match to TRBD1 covers 11 bases. This CDR3 region has 14 residues. V gave up 1 base and J gave up 6 bases; unmatched junction bases: 2. The germline CDR1 and CDR2 sequences are GTSNPN and SVGIG (reference sequence). In nucleotides, the CDR3 is TGTGCCTGGAGTGGGGGACAGGGGGTTCAGCCCCAGCATTTT. Translated, it gives CAWSGGQGVQPQHF.

The V gene is TRBV6-5, the J gene TRBJ1-4; 7 bases are a match to TRBD1. V lost 4 bases to trimming and J lost 7 bases; unmatched junction nucleotides: 6. CDR3 length equals 14 residues. The germline gives CDR1 MNHEY, CDR2 SVGAGI. The DNA of the CDR3 is TGTGCCAGCAGTTCACAGGGGAGTGCTGAAAAACTGTTTTTT. It codes for CASSSQGSAEKLFF.